This entry lists 30 T cell receptor beta chains sequenced from one sample in a study of OX40 agonist ivuxolimab in advanced cancers. Library prep was done by the immunoSEQ multiplex PCR assay. TCRdb's version of the immuneACCESS table is confined to in-frame rearrangements and falls short of the full clone set. An unresolved V gene accounts for under half of the shortfall where checked; the remainder is of unknown origin. The sample profile shows approximately 60,000 clones; 94% of them were found once. The top ten constitute roughly a fifth of the sample. The source material was CD4+ or CD8+ T cells sorted from blood, sampled in a trial of the OX40 agonist ivuxolimab. The receptor set was obtained from an adult with an advanced solid tumor such as melanoma, head and neck, liver or kidney cancer.

The chain is built from TRBV19 and TRBJ1-6; D may be TRBD1 (6 bases). Trimming cost V 4 bases and J 9 bases, with 13 bases left between them. The germline V gene has CDR1 LNHDA and CDR2 SQIVND (reference sequence). This CDR3 is 14 amino acids long. CDR3 sequence: CASSNHRETSPLHF. CDR3 bases: TGTGCCAGTAGTAACCACAGGGAAACTTCACCCCTCCACTTT.

In DNA, the CDR3 is TGTGCCAGCTACAAAGTCGGACTAAACTCCTACAATGAGCAGTTCTTC. Amino acid sequence: CASYKVGLNSYNEQFF. V is TRBV18 and J is TRBJ2-1; perhaps TRBD2 as D (6 bases). CDR3 length: 16 residues. CDR1 KGHSH and CDR2 LQKENI come from the germline V gene. Trimming shortened V by 7 bases and J by 0 bases, and 16 bases separated the two germline ends.

J is TRBJ2-3 and V is TRBV5-1; TRBD2 matches at 13 bases. Per the germline V gene, CDR1 is SGHRS and CDR2 is YFSETQ. Trimming removed 6 bases from V and 2 bases from J; junction bases left unmatched: 21. CDR3 length equals 21 residues. CDR3 in amino acids: CASKSARLAGGAQSVTDTQYF. CDR3 sequence (DNA): TGCGCCAGCAAATCAGCCCGACTAGCGGGAGGTGCTCAGTCGGTCACAGATACGCAGTATTTT.

The V and J genes are TRBV11-3 and TRBJ1-1, with a possible D match to TRBD1 (5 bases). Trimming shortened V by 5 bases and J by 4 bases, and 11 bases separated the two germline ends. CDR3 size: 13 residues. Germline CDR1 and CDR2: SGHNT and YENEEA. CDR3 bases: TGTGCCAGCAGCGCCGACAGAGGCACTGAAGCTTTCTTT. As protein: CASSADRGTEAFF.

The rearrangement uses TRBV4-3 and TRBJ1-1; 11 bases map to TRBD1. The germline V gene encodes CDR1 LGHNA and CDR2 YSLEER. With 4 bases clipped from V and 5 bases from J, the junction kept 9 bases outside the gene matches. CDR3 length: 16 amino acids. CDR3 residues: CASSPGQGAGLTEAFF. The CDR3 bases are TGCGCCAGCAGCCCCGGACAGGGGGCAGGGTTAACTGAAGCTTTCTTT.

The rearrangement uses TRBV7-9 and TRBJ2-1; possibly TRBD2 for D (6 bases). Germline values: CDR1 SEHNR, CDR2 FQNEAQ (reference sequence). This CDR3 has 17 residues. Between the trimmed V and J ends, which lost 5 bases and 8 bases, there was a span of 25 bases. The CDR3 nucleotides are TGTGCCAGCAGCCGTCACTCGAAGGGAGGCATCGGGGATGAGCAGTTCTTC. It specifies CASSRHSKGGIGDEQFF.

DNA of the CDR3: TGTGCCAGCAGCCAATACAGGGGGGTGAACACTGAAGCTTTCTTT. It codes for CASSQYRGVNTEAFF. V and J are TRBV7-6 and TRBJ1-1; 8 bases map to TRBD1. The germline V gene has CDR1 SGHVS and CDR2 FNYEAQ. The V segment lost 5 bases and the J segment 0 bases; nucleotides outside the gene matches: 5. The length of the CDR3 is 15 residues. Combining the CDR3 with reference TRBV7-6 and TRBJ1-1 gives the whole variable domain GAGVSQSPRYKVTKRGQDVALRCDPISGHVSLYWYRQALGQGPEFLTYFNYEAQQDKSGLPNDRFSAERPEGSISTLTIQRTEQRDSAMYRCASSQYRGVNTEAFFGQGTRLTVV.

This chain links TRBV28 with TRBJ2-7; TRBD2 matches 7 bases. The J segment lost 0 bases and the V segment lost 4 bases, leaving 6 bases of the junction unmatched. The CDR3 runs to 15 residues. Germline lookup yields CDR1 MDHEN and CDR2 SYDVKM. CDR3 in DNA: TGTGCCAGCAGTTCCCTAGCGGTAAGCTCCTACGAGCAGTACTTC. Translated, it gives CASSSLAVSSYEQYF.

The chain uses TRBV18 and TRBJ1-1; 7 bases agree with TRBD1. This CDR3 spans 14 amino acids. V lost 5 bases, J lost 3 bases, and 6 bases stayed unmatched. From germline, CDR1 is KGHSH and CDR2 LQKENI. CDR3 in amino acids: CASSAQGWDTEAFF. Written as DNA, the CDR3 is TGTGCCAGCTCAGCACAGGGGTGGGACACTGAAGCTTTCTTT.

The V and J genes are TRBV10-3 and TRBJ2-5; 8 positions agree with TRBD1. The trim removed 9 bases at V and 1 base at J, leaving 4 bases unmatched. Germline V gives CDR1 ENHRY, CDR2 SYGVKD. CDR3 length: 13 residues. The CDR3 sequence is CAISGQGQETQYF. The CDR3 region has the DNA TGTGCCATTTCCGGACAGGGCCAAGAGACCCAGTACTTC.

This chain connects TRBV9 to TRBJ1-1, with no clear D. This CDR3 region has 13 residues. Germline V gives CDR1 SGDLS, CDR2 YYNGEE. The ends were cut back, 3 bases at V and 5 bases at J, with 11 bases in the middle. The CDR3 sequence is CASSGLGLTEAFF. CDR3 DNA: TGTGCCAGCAGCGGGCTGGGATTAACTGAAGCTTTCTTT.

The CDR3: CASREGATEAFF. The DNA for the CDR3 is TGTGCCAGCAGGGAGGGCGCGACTGAAGCTTTCTTT. The chain recombines TRBV28 with TRBJ1-1; no definite D call. CDR1 is MDHEN, CDR2 SYDVKM, per germline. CDR3 length equals 12 residues. The germline V and J ends were trimmed by 6 bases and 5 bases, with 10 bases remaining between them. The full variable domain, completed using reference TRBV28 and TRBJ1-1, is DVKVTQSSRYLVKRTGEKVFLECVQDMDHENMFWYRQDPGLGLRLIYFSYDVKMKEKGDIPEGYSVSREKKERFSLILESASTNQTSMYLCASREGATEAFFGQGTRLTVV.

The J gene is TRBJ1-6, the V gene TRBV27; tentatively, D is TRBD1 (5 bases). This CDR3 comprises 16 residues. From germline, CDR1 is MNHEY and CDR2 SMNVEV (reference sequence). Trimming removed 7 bases at V and 6 bases at J, with 19 bases between. The CDR3: CASTKLRGAANSPLHF. CDR3 nucleotide sequence: TGTGCCAGCACCAAATTGCGAGGGGCCGCTAATTCACCCCTCCACTTT.

The V gene is TRBV9, the J gene TRBJ2-7; TRBD2 matches 10 bases. This CDR3 is 17 amino acids long. Germline V gene sequence: CDR1 SGDLS, CDR2 YYNGEE. The V gene end was trimmed by 3 bases and the J gene end by 1 base; junction bases not matched to a gene: 10. CDR3 in DNA: TGTGCCAGCAGCGAGGGGGCCAGCGGGAGGGCATCCTACGAGCAGTACTTC. Protein: CASSEGASGRASYEQYF.

The V and J genes are TRBV28 and TRBJ1-2; the D is unclear. This CDR3 spans 15 amino acids. V lost 2 bases and J lost 4, with 14 bases in between. CDR1 MDHEN and CDR2 SYDVKM come from the germline V gene. The DNA of the CDR3 is TGTGCCAGCAGTTTAAAGGGCAGGTCGCTCTATGGCTACACCTTC. Translating it yields CASSLKGRSLYGYTF.

This clone was counted a single time. The chain links TRBV9 to TRBJ2-2, with D uncertain. In germline, CDR1 is SGDLS, CDR2 YYNGEE. CDR3 size: 13 residues. V was pared by 1 base and J by 6 bases, with 7 bases between. The CDR3 protein is CASSVFSPGELFF. For the CDR3, the DNA is TGTGCCAGCAGCGTATTTAGCCCCGGGGAGCTGTTTTTT.

This clone occurred a few times. The chain uses TRBV7-3 and TRBJ2-3; the D gene is possibly TRBD2 (5 bases). This CDR3 comprises 18 residues. The V gene lost 5 bases and the J gene lost 0 bases, with 21 bases spanning the gap. The germline CDR1 and CDR2 sequences are SGHTA and FQGTGA. For the CDR3, the DNA is TGTGCCAGCAGCCCCTCTCTCAGCGGAATGACTAGCACAGATACGCAGTATTTT. Its translation is CASSPSLSGMTSTDTQYF.

The V call is TRBV5-4, the J call TRBJ1-2, with a tentative D call TRBD1 (6 bases). The germline V gene has CDR1 SGHNT and CDR2 YYREEE (reference sequence). CDR3 size: 15 residues. V was pared by 3 bases and J by 5 bases, with 17 bases between. The CDR3 spells CASSSDRFGGYGYTF. The CDR3 bases are TGTGCCAGCAGCTCCGACAGGTTTGGGGGGTATGGCTACACCTTC.

This clone was recorded once. This sequence joins TRBV11-1 and TRBJ1-1; a possible D gene is TRBD1 (6 bases). CDR1 and CDR2 (germline): SGHAT, FQDESV (reference sequence). Deletions cut 3 bases from V and 1 base from J, with 15 bases between. This CDR3 has 16 residues. CDR3 in amino acids: CASSFPRAGENTEAFF. The CDR3 region has the DNA TGTGCCAGCAGCTTTCCCCGGGCAGGGGAGAACACTGAAGCTTTCTTT.

The chain couples TRBV30 to TRBJ2-1; 7 bases are a match to TRBD2. CDR1 GTSNPN and CDR2 SVGIG come from the germline V gene (reference sequence). V shed 6 bases and J 0 bases; nucleotides not matched to a gene: 5. This CDR3 is built from 14 residues. The CDR3 nucleotides are TGTGCCTGTGCTAGCGGTTACTCCTACAATGAGCAGTTCTTC. It translates to CACASGYSYNEQFF.

This clone showed up just once. The V call is TRBV7-6, the J call TRBJ2-7; 8 nucleotides agree with TRBD2. The CDR3 spans 15 residues. Per germline, CDR1 SGHVS and CDR2 FNYEAQ. Trimming at V came to 5 bases and at J to 4 bases, leaving 10 bases not matched to a gene. The chain's CDR3 is CASSPRAAGAYEQYF. In DNA, the CDR3 is TGTGCCAGCAGCCCCCGGGCAGCGGGAGCTTACGAGCAGTACTTC.

V and J are TRBV27 and TRBJ2-7; tentatively, D is TRBD1 (8 bases). This CDR3 contains 15 residues. CDR1 is MNHEY, CDR2 SMNVEV, per germline (reference sequence). Trimming took 7 bases from V and 6 from J, leaving 22 bases between them. CDR3 protein: CASIPLGQGGSEQYF. For the CDR3, the DNA is TGTGCCAGCATCCCACTAGGACAGGGAGGGAGCGAGCAGTACTTC.

This rearrangement joins TRBV27 to TRBJ2-5; 7 positions match TRBD1. The CDR3 sequence is 14 residues long. V shed 2 bases, J shed 5 bases, and the junction held 5 bases outside the gene matches. Looked up from germline, CDR1 is MNHEY and CDR2 is SMNVEV (reference sequence). The CDR3 sequence is CASSLRGRRETQYF. The DNA for the CDR3 is TGTGCCAGCAGTTTAAGGGGGCGCAGGGAGACCCAGTACTTC.

In its sample, this clone was seen a few times. The chain is built from TRBV15 and TRBJ2-2; D may be TRBD1 (5 bases). The ends were cut back, 0 bases at V and 7 bases at J, with 18 bases in the middle. This CDR3 region has 17 residues. CDR1 is LNHNV and CDR2 is YYDKDF in the germline V gene (reference sequence). This CDR3 reads CATSRDRRGFRGGELFF. The CDR3 nucleotides read TGTGCCACCAGCAGAGATCGAAGGGGTTTTCGCGGCGGGGAGCTGTTTTTT.

This rearrangement joins TRBV7-2 to TRBJ2-1, with D possibly being TRBD1 or TRBD2 (5 bases each). Germline CDR1 and CDR2: SGHTA and FQGNSA. Trimming pared 7 bases from V and 6 bases from J, leaving 19 bases between. The CDR3 contains 15 residues. The CDR3 region is CASNVGGTRRNEQFF. The CDR3 region has the DNA TGTGCCAGCAACGTTGGGGGTACCCGTCGCAATGAGCAGTTCTTC.

The J gene is TRBJ2-7, the V gene TRBV2, with D tentatively TRBD1 or TRBD2 (5 bases each). There are 14 residues in the CDR3. From germline, CDR1 is SNHLY and CDR2 FYNNEI. Trimming cost V 6 bases and J 5 bases, with 17 bases left between them. This CDR3 is CASSRDHSADEQYF. In nucleotides, the CDR3 is TGTGCCAGCAGCAGGGATCATTCAGCGGACGAGCAGTACTTC.

J is TRBJ2-3 and V is TRBV9; D gene unclear. Trimming took 0 bases from V and 5 from J, leaving 4 bases between them. The germline gives CDR1 SGDLS, CDR2 YYNGEE. The length of the CDR3 is 12 residues. The CDR3 sequence: CASSVDEDTQYF. Here the CDR3 DNA reads TGTGCCAGCAGCGTAGATGAAGATACGCAGTATTTT.

This chain links TRBV9 with TRBJ2-7; maybe TRBD2 (5 bases). CDR3 length: 14 residues. Germline V gives CDR1 SGDLS, CDR2 YYNGEE. Trimming removed 0 bases from V and 4 bases from J, with 11 bases in between. Here the CDR3 reads CASSVGASGYEQYF. The CDR3 nucleotides read TGTGCCAGCAGCGTAGGGGCTTCGGGATACGAGCAGTACTTC.

J is TRBJ1-4 and V is TRBV28; a weak D match, TRBD1 (5 bases). The V end was cut by 5 bases, the J end by 5 bases, with 18 bases between. Germline CDR1 MDHEN, CDR2 SYDVKM. This CDR3 region has 16 residues. The CDR3 loop is CASSHPGASLNEKLFF. In DNA, the CDR3 is TGTGCCAGCAGTCACCCTGGGGCCAGCCTAAATGAAAAACTGTTTTTT.

This clone has a single count. This chain links TRBV10-3 with TRBJ2-1; 8 bases match TRBD2. CDR3 length: 16 amino acids. V lost 0 bases, J lost 7 bases, and 8 bases stayed unmatched. Germline V gene lookup returns CDR1 ENHRY and CDR2 SYGVKD. The CDR3 is CAISESMGLGENEQFF. CDR3 nucleotides: TGTGCCATCAGTGAGTCGATGGGACTAGGGGAGAATGAGCAGTTCTTC.